What follows are 18 T cell receptor beta chains derived from one specimen sequenced in a study of blood T cell repertoires in COVID-19. Some clones are missing from TCRdb's copy, which holds only in-frame ones; the method was immunoSEQ multiplex PCR. The data show 25,000 to 35,000 clones, approximately 85% seen once. Sequenced sample: peripheral blood. The receptors were gathered from a human donor in a cohort sampled during active COVID-19.

This chain uses TRBV5-1 with TRBJ2-2; the D gene is possibly TRBD2 (5 bases). The CDR3 runs 16 residues. The V and J ends lost 1 base and 7 bases respectively, with 17 bases between them. CDR1 and CDR2 (germline): SGHRS, YFSETQ. CDR3 in amino acids: CASSLSNRGIGGELFF. CDR3 coding DNA: TGCGCCAGCAGCTTGAGTAACAGAGGGATTGGCGGGGAGCTGTTTTTT.

In this sample, this clone turned up once. J is TRBJ2-3 and V is TRBV28; the match to TRBD2 covers 14 bases. Trimming at V came to 3 bases and at J to 4 bases, leaving 3 bases not matched to a gene. This CDR3 region has 16 residues. Germline V gene data show CDR1 as MDHEN and CDR2 as SYDVKM. This CDR3 is CASSLTSGREADTQYF. DNA of the CDR3: TGTGCCAGCAGTTTGACTAGCGGGAGGGAGGCAGATACGCAGTATTTT.

This clone has more than one count but fewer than ten. The V and J genes are TRBV18 and TRBJ2-2; no clear D. The ends were cut back, 3 bases at V and 8 bases at J, with 16 bases in the middle. Germline CDR1 KGHSH, CDR2 LQKENI. This CDR3 has 15 amino acids. Here the CDR3 reads CASSPSSGPPGELFF. As DNA, the CDR3 is TGTGCCAGCTCACCTTCGAGTGGGCCCCCGGGGGAGCTGTTTTTT. Variable domain in full (rest from reference TRBV18 and TRBJ2-2): NAGVMQNPRHLVRRRGQEARLRCSPMKGHSHVYWYRQLPEEGLKFMVYLQKENIIDESGMPKERFSAEFPKEGPSILRIQQVVRGDSAAYFCASSPSSGPPGELFFGEGSRLTVL.

This chain joins TRBV5-1 and TRBJ2-7; 10 bases are a match to TRBD1. Germline V gene sequence: CDR1 SGHRS, CDR2 YFSETQ. This CDR3 has 14 amino acids. The trim removed 4 bases at V and 5 bases at J, leaving 6 bases unmatched. CDR3 bases: TGCGCCAGCAGCACCGGACAGGGGGTCGACGAGCAGTACTTC. Protein sequence: CASSTGQGVDEQYF.

This clone was recorded once. V is TRBV9 and J is TRBJ2-4, with 7 bases aligning to TRBD1. This CDR3 has 15 amino acids. V was pared by 0 bases and J by 6 bases, with 6 bases of the junction left unmatched. Germline V gene data show CDR1 as SGDLS and CDR2 as YYNGEE. DNA of the CDR3: TGTGCCAGCAGCGTAGGGGGACAGCGAGGAAACATTCAGTACTTC. Translation: CASSVGGQRGNIQYF.

This sequence joins TRBV2 and TRBJ1-4; TRBD1 might be the D (5 bases). Germline CDR1 SNHLY, CDR2 FYNNEI. Trimming removed 2 bases at V and 8 bases at J, with 12 bases between. The CDR3 runs to 14 residues. As DNA, the CDR3 is TGTGCCAGCAGTGAAAGGCAGGGTGGGGAAAAACTGTTTTTT. It specifies CASSERQGGEKLFF.

The chain has TRBV7-2 and TRBJ2-5; possibly TRBD1 for D (6 bases). Germline loops: CDR1 SGHTA, CDR2 FQGNSA. Deletions cut 6 bases from V and 4 bases from J, with 15 bases between. The CDR3 totals 14 residues. The CDR3 is CASRSRGRGETQYF. For the CDR3, the DNA is TGTGCCAGCAGATCCAGGGGTAGGGGAGAGACCCAGTACTTC.

The chain has TRBV18 and TRBJ1-5; TRBD1 matches 7 bases. The germline V gene encodes CDR1 KGHSH and CDR2 LQKENI. The CDR3 runs 14 residues. V gave up 5 bases and J gave up 3 bases; unmatched junction bases: 4. Here the CDR3 reads CASSEGANNQPQHF. CDR3 DNA sequence: TGTGCCAGCTCAGAGGGGGCCAACAATCAGCCCCAGCATTTT.

The chain is built from TRBV25-1 and TRBJ2-7; possibly TRBD1 for D (6 bases). V lost 6 bases, J lost 0 bases, and 12 bases lay in between. This CDR3 region has 14 residues. In germline, CDR1 is MGHDK, CDR2 SYGVNS. DNA of the CDR3: TGTGCCAGCAGGCCAAGGACAGTCTCCTACGAGCAGTACTTC. Amino acids: CASRPRTVSYEQYF.

The chain employs TRBV5-6 and TRBJ2-3, with 8 bases fitting TRBD2. Germline CDR1 reads SGHDT; CDR2 reads YYEEEE. This CDR3 contains 14 residues. J lost 5 bases, V lost 4 bases, and 6 bases had no gene match. The CDR3 DNA sequence: TGTGCCAGCAGCCTGGGGGCGGGAGGAGATACGCAGTATTTT. Its protein product is CASSLGAGGDTQYF.

The CDR3 DNA reads TGTGCCAGCAGTCCGGACAGGGGTGACGAGCAGTACTTC. Protein product: CASSPDRGDEQYF. V and J are TRBV5-4 and TRBJ2-7; 9 positions match TRBD1. The CDR3 has 13 residues. The trim removed 5 bases at V and 5 bases at J, leaving 5 bases unmatched. In germline, CDR1 is SGHNT, CDR2 YYREEE (reference sequence).

This sequence joins TRBV18 and TRBJ1-1; no firm D call. The V gene's germline CDR1 is KGHSH and CDR2 LQKENI. Trimming took off 0 bases at V and 5 bases at J, with 13 bases between the two ends. This CDR3 spans 15 amino acids. The CDR3 DNA sequence: TGTGCCAGCTCACCACCGGGGAGCGGGAGGACTGAAGCTTTCTTT. It translates to CASSPPGSGRTEAFF. Full variable domain (remainder filled in from reference TRBV18 and TRBJ1-1): NAGVMQNPRHLVRRRGQEARLRCSPMKGHSHVYWYRQLPEEGLKFMVYLQKENIIDESGMPKERFSAEFPKEGPSILRIQQVVRGDSAAYFCASSPPGSGRTEAFFGQGTRLTVV.

The chain links TRBV9 to TRBJ2-7; possible D gene TRBD1, 6 bases. Germline lookup yields CDR1 SGDLS and CDR2 YYNGEE. The germline V and J ends were trimmed by 0 bases and 3 bases, with 13 bases remaining between them. CDR3 length equals 15 residues. The CDR3 DNA reads as TGTGCCAGCAGCGTAGGTCCCGGGGACAACTACGAGCAGTACTTC. It yields the protein CASSVGPGDNYEQYF.

The chain is built from TRBV7-9 and TRBJ1-1; TRBD1 is a possible D gene (5 bases). The V end was cut by 3 bases, the J end by 8 bases, with 13 bases between. Germline assignment: CDR1 SEHNR and CDR2 FQNEAQ (reference sequence). This CDR3 contains 13 residues. The CDR3: CASSFIGAPEAFF. The CDR3 DNA follows: TGTGCCAGCAGCTTCATAGGGGCGCCAGAAGCTTTCTTT.

This clone has only one observation. The chain is built from TRBV19 and TRBJ2-5, with 16 bases identical to TRBD2. V lost 4 bases and J lost 0; bases outside the gene matches: 2. Germline values: CDR1 LNHDA, CDR2 SQIVND (reference sequence). CDR3 length equals 17 residues. CDR3 amino acids: CASSTGTSGRDQETQYF. CDR3 coding DNA: TGTGCCAGTAGTACCGGGACTAGCGGGAGGGACCAAGAGACCCAGTACTTC.

The chain uses TRBV2 and TRBJ1-2; TRBD1 might be the D (6 bases). Germline V CDR1 and CDR2: SNHLY, FYNNEI. With 10 bases removed from V and 3 bases from J, the gap between germline ends came to 21 bases. The CDR3 has 15 amino acids. In DNA form, the CDR3 reads TGTGCCACCAATGGGGGCGCAGGGGCAGACTATGGCTACACCTTC. Residues: CATNGGAGADYGYTF. The variable domain in full, completed from reference TRBV2 and TRBJ1-2, reads EPEVTQTPSHQVTQMGQEVILRCVPISNHLYFYWYRQILGQKVEFLVSFYNNEISEKSEIFDDQFSVERPDGSNFTLKIRSTKLEDSAMYFCATNGGAGADYGYTFGSGTRLTVV.

The V gene is TRBV30, the J gene TRBJ2-5; 15 nucleotides agree with TRBD2. From germline, CDR1 is GTSNPN and CDR2 SVGIG (reference sequence). Germline trimming cut 2 bases from V and 2 bases from J; bases unmatched to any gene: 3. CDR3 length: 16 amino acids. The CDR3 DNA sequence: TGTGCCTGGAGTACGGGACTAGCGGGAGGACAAGAGACCCAGTACTTC. Protein: CAWSTGLAGGQETQYF.

V gene TRBV3-1 (or the pseudogene TRBV3-2) combines with J gene TRBJ2-3, with 8 nucleotides matching TRBD2. J lost 4 bases, V lost 5 bases, and 8 bases had no gene match. The CDR3 runs 15 residues. Germline V gene sequence: CDR1 LGHDT, CDR2 YNNKEL (reference sequence). The CDR3: CASSFRGGLADTQYF. Here the CDR3 DNA reads TGTGCCAGCAGCTTCCGGGGGGGCCTCGCAGATACGCAGTATTTT.